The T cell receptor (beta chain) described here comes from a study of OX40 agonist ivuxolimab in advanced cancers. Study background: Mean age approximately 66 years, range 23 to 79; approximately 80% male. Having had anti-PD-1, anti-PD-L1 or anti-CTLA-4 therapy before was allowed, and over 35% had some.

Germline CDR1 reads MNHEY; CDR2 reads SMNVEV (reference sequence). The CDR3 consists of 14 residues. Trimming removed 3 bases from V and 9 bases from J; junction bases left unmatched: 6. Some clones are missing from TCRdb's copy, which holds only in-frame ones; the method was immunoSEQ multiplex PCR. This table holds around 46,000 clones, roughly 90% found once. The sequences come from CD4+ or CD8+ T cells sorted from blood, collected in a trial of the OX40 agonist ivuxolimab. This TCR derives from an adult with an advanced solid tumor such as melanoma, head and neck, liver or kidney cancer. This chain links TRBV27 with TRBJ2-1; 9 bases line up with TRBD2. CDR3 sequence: CASSFPVAGAEQFF. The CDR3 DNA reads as TGTGCCAGCAGTTTCCCGGTAGCGGGAGCTGAGCAGTTCTTC.